These T cell receptor beta chains were read from a single sample in a study of T cell repertoires in ileal Crohn's disease. Measured with immunoSEQ multiplex PCR; TCRdb has only the in-frame clones, and not every one. Here the sample spans 14,000 or so clones, about 85% being singletons. The sample taken for sequencing was ileal tissue. The receptors were gathered from an adult with Crohn's disease. CDR3s include the opening cysteine and the closing phenylalanine or tryptophan. A D gene is named only where the DNA matches it firmly. Only part of the rows carry a size: once, few, many, or a class if the clone is expanded.

TRBJ1-2 | . | TRBV7-2 | . | CASSSTSGSVRGGYTF | TGTGCCAGCAGCTCAACCTCGGGTTCGGTTCGAGGGGGCTACACCTTC
TRBJ2-7 | TRBD1 | TRBV11-2 | . | CASSLDKGAHEQYF | TGTGCCAGCAGCTTAGATAAGGGGGCGCACGAGCAGTACTTC
TRBJ1-4 | TRBD1 | TRBV18 | . | CASSPEPGQGSRKLFF | TGTGCCAGCTCACCCGAACCGGGACAGGGGTCGCGGAAACTGTTTTTT
TRBJ1-5 | . | TRBV6-1 | . | CASSPNRSNQPQHF | TGTGCCAGCAGTCCGAACCGGAGCAATCAGCCCCAGCATTTT
TRBJ1-5 | . | TRBV2 | . | CASSYSSNQPQHF | TGTGCCAGCAGTTATTCTAGCAATCAGCCCCAGCATTTT
TRBJ2-2 | . | TRBV5-6 | . | CASSQGDNTGELFF | TGTGCCAGCAGCCAGGGCGATAACACCGGGGAGCTGTTTTTT
TRBJ2-6 | . | TRBV5-1 | . | CASSFAGSSGANVLTF | TGCGCCAGCAGCTTCGCCGGGAGCTCTGGGGCCAACGTCCTGACTTTC
TRBJ1-1 | TRBD1 | TRBV29-1 | . | CSGARDRGTEAFF | TGCAGCGGAGCCCGGGACAGGGGTACTGAAGCTTTCTTT
TRBJ1-4 | TRBD1 | TRBV5-1 | . | CASSPTGSPATNEKLFF | TGCGCCAGCAGCCCGACAGGGTCCCCTGCAACTAATGAAAAACTGTTTTTT
TRBJ1-1 | TRBD1 | TRBV5-1 | . | CASRTGQMNTEAFF | TGCGCCAGCAGAACGGGACAGATGAACACTGAAGCTTTCTTT
TRBJ2-3 | . | TRBV29-1 | . | CSADRDTQYF | TGCAGCGCGGACAGAGATACGCAGTATTTT
TRBJ2-3 | . | TRBV19 | . | CASSIGRGGTDTQYF | TGTGCCAGTAGTATAGGGCGGGGTGGGACAGATACGCAGTATTTT
TRBJ1-5 | . | TRBV28 | once | CASTNGVQPQHF | TGTGCCAGCACAAACGGAGTTCAGCCCCAGCATTTT
TRBJ2-5 | . | TRBV7-2 | . | CASSPSDAETQYF | TGTGCCAGTAGCCCCAGCGACGCGGAGACCCAGTACTTC
TRBJ1-2 | . | TRBV7-8 | . | CASSLDRAVGYTF | TGTGCCAGCAGCTTAGACAGGGCTGTCGGCTACACCTTC
TRBJ2-5 | TRBD1 | TRBV29-1 | . | CSVGTGKETQYF | TGCAGCGTCGGGACAGGGAAAGAGACCCAGTACTTC
TRBJ2-2 | TRBD2 | TRBV9 | . | CASSVTVGGLGGELFF | TGTGCCAGCAGCGTAACCGTCGGGGGGTTGGGCGGGGAGCTGTTTTTT
TRBJ1-5 | . | TRBV2 | . | CASRLLYGYEGQPQHF | TGTGCCAGCAGGCTCCTTTACGGCTATGAGGGTCAGCCCCAGCATTTT
TRBJ2-3 | TRBD2 | TRBV6-6 | . | CASSRLAGGQGEQYF | TGTGCCAGCAGCCGACTAGCGGGAGGCCAGGGCGAGCAGTATTTT
TRBJ1-4 | TRBD1 | TRBV25-1 | . | CASSPGTANEKLFF | TGTGCCAGCAGTCCCGGGACAGCGAATGAAAAACTGTTTTTT
TRBJ1-5 | . | TRBV29-1 | . | CSVRPGYNQPQHF | TGCAGCGTCCGCCCAGGGTACAATCAGCCCCAGCATTTT
TRBJ1-5 | . | TRBV30 | . | CAWSVSGPGQPQHF | TGTGCCTGGAGTGTAAGTGGTCCAGGGCAGCCCCAGCATTTT